A single TCR beta chain is shown here with its context. Methods used by the authors: Cell counts per sample came from amplifying reference gene primers. This table comes from immunoSEQ multiplex PCR, and its TCRdb copy is limited to in-frame clones, with some not included. The DNA was the basis for D and trimming; V, J and clone size are from that table. The table has roughly 170,000 clones, 86% seen once. The V segment lost 6 bases and the J segment 0 bases; nucleotides outside the gene matches: 1. The CDR3 consists of 16 residues. Germline CDR1 reads LGHDT; CDR2 reads YNNKEL (reference sequence). These data belong to a study of blood T cell repertoires in COVID-19. Study summary: COVID-19 samples, acute and convalescent, were from the United States, Italy and Spain. The analysed material was cDNA or gDNA that came from T cells, B-cell-depleted T cells, or PBMCs.

The source material was peripheral blood. This rearrangement joins TRBV3-1 (or the pseudogene TRBV3-2) to TRBJ2-1; 14 bases fit TRBD2. This sequence was found in a man aged 70-80 years with active or convalescent COVID-19. The CDR3 DNA reads as TGTGCCAGCAGGGGGACTAGCGGGAGCTCCTACAATGAGCAGTTCTTC. Protein product: CASRGTSGSSYNEQFF.